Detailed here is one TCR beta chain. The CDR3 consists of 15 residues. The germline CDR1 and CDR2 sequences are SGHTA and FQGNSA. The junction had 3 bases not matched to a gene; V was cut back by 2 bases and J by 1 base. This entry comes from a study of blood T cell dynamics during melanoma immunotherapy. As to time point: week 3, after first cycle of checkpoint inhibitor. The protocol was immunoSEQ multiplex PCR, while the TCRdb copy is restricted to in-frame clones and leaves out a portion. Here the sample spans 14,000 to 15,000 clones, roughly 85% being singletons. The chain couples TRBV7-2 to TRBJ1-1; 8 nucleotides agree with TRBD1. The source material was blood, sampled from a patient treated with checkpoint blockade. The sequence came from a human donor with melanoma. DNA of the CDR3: TGTGCCAGCAGCTTACAGGGGGCTGAGAACACTGAAGCTTTCTTT. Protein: CASSLQGAENTEAFF.